These 30 T cell receptor beta chains were sequenced from one sample in a study of CD8+ T cells in alopecia areata. cDNA prepared by RNA extraction and subsequent reverse transcription served as the template for sequencing. Clones were read by immunoSEQ multiplex PCR, and TCRdb kept only the in-frame ones, dropping some. The repertoire holds around 130,000 clones, with around 50% as singletons. The material was CD4+ T cells sorted from blood, obtained at week 0. The receptors originated from a human donor with alopecia areata.

This clone was seen only once. J is TRBJ2-1 and V is TRBV10-3; 14 nucleotides match TRBD2. CDR1 is ENHRY and CDR2 is SYGVKD in the germline V gene. V was clipped by 7 bases and J by 8 bases; unmatched bases: 7. CDR3 length: 15 amino acids. The CDR3 spells CAITSGTSGGDEQFF. The CDR3 DNA sequence: TGTGCCATCACCTCCGGGACTAGCGGGGGCGATGAGCAGTTCTTC.

V is TRBV6-5 and J is TRBJ2-1; TRBD1 might be the D (6 bases). CDR1 is MNHEY and CDR2 is SVGAGI in the germline V gene. V lost 6 bases and J 4 bases, leaving 16 bases between the germline ends. The CDR3 runs 15 residues. The CDR3 DNA sequence: TGTGCCAGCAGCCGAACTCCCGACAGGTACAATGAGCAGTTCTTC. Protein product: CASSRTPDRYNEQFF.

The chain recombines TRBV2 with TRBJ2-2, with unresolved D. V lost 7 bases to trimming and J lost 4 bases, with 10 bases between them. This CDR3 spans 13 amino acids. Germline CDR1 and CDR2: SNHLY and FYNNEI. The CDR3 loop is CASNPTTTGELFF. CDR3 in DNA: TGTGCCAGCAACCCCACCACCACCGGGGAGCTGTTTTTT.

This clone turned up a few times. The V and J genes are TRBV18 and TRBJ2-1; 9 bases fit TRBD2. The CDR3 spans 16 residues. The germline CDR1 and CDR2 sequences are KGHSH and LQKENI. The V segment lost 3 bases and the J segment 8 bases; nucleotides outside the gene matches: 11. The DNA of the CDR3 is TGTGCCAGCTCACCGCAGGGGGTAGCGGGAGTCCATGAGCAGTTCTTC. Its protein product is CASSPQGVAGVHEQFF.

The chain employs TRBV5-1 and TRBJ2-2; D is tentatively TRBD1 or TRBD2 (5 bases each). Germline lookup yields CDR1 SGHRS and CDR2 YFSETQ. Between the trimmed V and J ends, which lost 0 bases and 2 bases, there was a span of 8 bases. The CDR3 extends over 15 amino acids. The CDR3 nucleotides are TGCGCCAGCAGCTTGGGGGACGGAAACACCGGGGAGCTGTTTTTT. This sequence encodes CASSLGDGNTGELFF.

A few counts support this clone. The chain combines TRBV14 with TRBJ1-5, with D perhaps TRBD1 (5 bases). The V and J ends lost 0 bases and 7 bases respectively, with 25 bases between them. There are 19 residues in the CDR3. Germline CDR1 is SGHDN and CDR2 is FVKESK. This chain's CDR3 is CASSQDLLQGGPSWQPQHF. The CDR3 coding sequence is TGTGCCAGCAGCCAAGATTTATTGCAGGGTGGGCCCTCATGGCAGCCCCAGCATTTT.

The V and J genes are TRBV7-2 and TRBJ2-3; D remains unclear. Trimming took off 5 bases at V and 14 bases at J, with 23 bases between the two ends. This CDR3 is 14 amino acids long. CDR1 and CDR2 from the germline V gene are SGHTA and FQGNSA. CDR3 protein: CASSANTGSLKGYF. The DNA for the CDR3 is TGTGCCAGCAGCGCAAATACCGGGTCCCTCAAGGGGTATTTT.

The chain uses TRBV6-1 and TRBJ1-2, with D possibly TRBD1 on 6 matching bases. Germline CDR1 and CDR2: MNHNS and SASEGT. Trimming took off 3 bases at V and 8 bases at J, with 19 bases between the two ends. The CDR3 covers 15 residues. The CDR3 nucleotides are TGTGCCAGCAGTGATAATCCGGGGGCGCGGAAAGGCTACACCTTC. Translation gives CASSDNPGARKGYTF.

There are a few counts of this clone. V usage is TRBV7-9 and J usage is TRBJ2-7; the match to TRBD1 covers 7 bases. CDR1 is SEHNR, CDR2 FQNEAQ, per germline (reference sequence). This CDR3 region has 15 residues. The V gene end was trimmed by 5 bases and the J gene end by 0 bases; junction bases not matched to a gene: 7. Written as DNA, the CDR3 is TGTGCCAGCAGCCCCAAGACAGGGTCCTCCTACGAGCAGTACTTC. This codes for CASSPKTGSSYEQYF.

V usage is TRBV10-3 and J usage is TRBJ1-2; D is perhaps TRBD1 (6 bases). Germline V gene sequence: CDR1 ENHRY, CDR2 SYGVKD. This CDR3 has 11 amino acids. V was shortened by 8 bases and J by 8 bases, with 12 bases between the two germline ends. The CDR3 nucleotides read TGTGCCATCCAGGGGTTGGAAGGCTACACCTTC. Translating it yields CAIQGLEGYTF.

The chain uses TRBV5-4 and TRBJ1-2, with TRBD1 matching over 7 bases. V was clipped by 5 bases and J by 5 bases; unmatched bases: 15. Germline values: CDR1 SGHNT, CDR2 YYREEE (reference sequence). This CDR3 region has 16 residues. The CDR3 coding sequence is TGTGCCAGCAGTCACAGAGGGCCAGGGACAGAGTATGGCTACACCTTC. Translated, it gives CASSHRGPGTEYGYTF.

The V and J genes are TRBV9 and TRBJ2-6, with 7 bases fitting TRBD1. Losses at the gene ends were 3 bases for V and 0 bases for J; bases not matched to a gene: 21. Germline V gene sequence: CDR1 SGDLS, CDR2 YYNGEE. CDR3 size: 22 residues. CDR3 sequence reads: CASSEPRWTGSSSSSGANVLTF. The CDR3 bases are TGTGCCAGCAGCGAGCCTCGGTGGACAGGTTCATCCTCAAGCTCTGGGGCCAACGTCCTGACTTTC.

This clone was recorded a few times. The CDR3 DNA follows: TGCGCCAGCAGCTTGGATGGGACAGGGGATGAAAAACTGTTTTTT. Its translation: CASSLDGTGDEKLFF. V is TRBV5-1 and J is TRBJ1-4; 10 nucleotides agree with TRBD1. The CDR3 consists of 15 residues. Losses at the gene ends were 0 bases for V and 6 bases for J; bases not matched to a gene: 2. Germline CDR1 SGHRS, CDR2 YFSETQ.

This clone was counted a few times. This sequence joins TRBV28 and TRBJ1-4; D may be TRBD1 (6 bases). CDR1 and CDR2 (germline): MDHEN, SYDVKM. There are 15 residues in the CDR3. Trimming shortened V by 6 bases and J by 8 bases, and 19 bases separated the two germline ends. CDR3 sequence (DNA): TGTGCCAGCAGCCCCCCCGGGGGGCCAAGCGAAAAACTGTTTTTT. This translates into CASSPPGGPSEKLFF.

This clone appeared once. The rearrangement uses TRBV27 and TRBJ2-3; D ambiguous. Trimming removed 3 bases from V and 1 base from J, with 11 bases in between. This CDR3 has 15 residues. CDR1 MNHEY and CDR2 SMNVEV come from the germline V gene (reference sequence). CDR3 DNA: TGTGCCAGCAGTTTGGCAAGGGTGGGCACAGATACGCAGTATTTT. Translating gives CASSLARVGTDTQYF.

On this clone: This sample includes further DNA sequences coding for the same CDR3. The chain is built from TRBV5-1 and TRBJ2-3; 11 nucleotides agree with TRBD2. The germline gives CDR1 SGHRS, CDR2 YFSETQ. V was pared by 0 bases and J by 4 bases, with 1 base of the junction left unmatched. There are 15 residues in the CDR3. The CDR3 DNA reads as TGCGCCAGCAGCTTGGGACTAGCGGGGCCAGATACGCAGTATTTT. This gives the protein CASSLGLAGPDTQYF.

J is TRBJ1-1 and V is TRBV29-1; weak D call: TRBD1 (5 bases). Germline CDR1 SQVTM, CDR2 ANQGSEA. This CDR3 has 13 residues. The germline V and J ends were trimmed by 2 bases and 1 base, with 8 bases remaining between them. Here the CDR3 DNA reads TGCAGCGTTGAAAGGGGTAGGAACACTGAAGCTTTCTTT. Its protein is CSVERGRNTEAFF.

CDR3 loop: CASSPWRESHEQYF. In DNA form, the CDR3 reads TGTGCCAGCAGCCCTTGGCGGGAGTCACACGAGCAGTACTTC. V usage is TRBV7-3 and J usage is TRBJ2-7, with TRBD2 matching over 7 bases. V dropped 5 bases and J dropped 5; count of bases not matched to a gene: 9. Germline V lookup: CDR1 SGHTA, CDR2 FQGTGA. This CDR3 is built from 14 residues. The entire variable domain, with the rest obtained from reference TRBV7-3 and TRBJ2-7, is as follows: GAGVSQTPSNKVTEKGKYVELRCDPISGHTALYWYRQSLGQGPEFLIYFQGTGAADDSGLPNDRFFAVRPEGSVSTLKIQRTERGDSAVYLCASSPWRESHEQYFGPGTRLTVT.

The chain combines TRBV5-1 with TRBJ2-7; D gene unclear. The germline V and J ends were trimmed by 4 bases and 6 bases, with 20 bases remaining between them. Germline V gene lookup returns CDR1 SGHRS and CDR2 YFSETQ. This CDR3 region has 15 residues. CDR3 in DNA: TGCGCCAGCAGCCCGGCGTGGGTGGGCAAGGGCGAGCAGTACTTC. Residues: CASSPAWVGKGEQYF.

The chain has TRBV5-6 and TRBJ1-1; 9 bases map to TRBD1. With 3 bases clipped from V and 1 base from J, the junction kept 4 bases outside the gene matches. This CDR3 contains 15 residues. Germline assignment: CDR1 SGHDT and CDR2 YYEEEE. CDR3 region: CASSYLTGGNTEAFF. Written as DNA, the CDR3 is TGTGCCAGCAGCTACCTGACAGGGGGGAACACTGAAGCTTTCTTT.

This chain joins TRBV2 and TRBJ2-1, with TRBD2 identical over 11 bases. From germline, CDR1 is SNHLY and CDR2 FYNNEI. After removal of 6 bases from V and 9 bases from J, the junction contained 7 bases not matched to a gene. The CDR3 sequence is 14 residues long. The CDR3 DNA reads as TGTGCCAGCAGGTTATCGGGACTAGCGGTTGAGCAGTTCTTC. This gives the protein CASRLSGLAVEQFF.

The chain is built from TRBV2 and TRBJ1-1; possibly TRBD1 for D (6 bases). CDR1 SNHLY and CDR2 FYNNEI come from the germline V gene. This CDR3 contains 15 residues. V was trimmed by 2 bases and J by 0 bases, leaving 10 bases between them. The CDR3 DNA follows: TGTGCCAGCAGTGAAAGGGGACAACTGAACACTGAAGCTTTCTTT. It yields the protein CASSERGQLNTEAFF.

The rearrangement uses TRBV5-4 and TRBJ2-5; TRBD2 aligns across 8 bases. Germline V gene lookup returns CDR1 SGHNT and CDR2 YYREEE (reference sequence). CDR3 length: 15 amino acids. V lost 1 base to trimming and J lost 5 bases; unmatched junction nucleotides: 7. The CDR3 DNA reads TGTGCCAGCAGCTTGTCGGGGGGGCCTGGGGAGACCCAGTACTTC. This encodes CASSLSGGPGETQYF.

V usage is TRBV7-9 and J usage is TRBJ2-5; D is undetermined. CDR3 length: 14 residues. Germline V gene sequence: CDR1 SEHNR, CDR2 FQNEAQ (reference sequence). V lost 4 bases and J 2 bases, leaving 11 bases between the germline ends. Here the CDR3 reads CASSSLGRQETQYF. The CDR3 DNA sequence: TGTGCCAGCAGCTCTCTGGGCAGACAAGAGACCCAGTACTTC.

The chain links TRBV18 to TRBJ2-5; TRBD2 matches 7 bases. The germline CDR1 and CDR2 sequences are KGHSH and LQKENI. Trimming took 1 base from V and 0 from J; bases not matched to a gene: 2. CDR3 size: 15 residues. DNA for the CDR3: TGTGCCAGCTCACCACTAGCGGGTGACCAAGAGACCCAGTACTTC. This translates into CASSPLAGDQETQYF.

V usage is TRBV7-3 and J usage is TRBJ1-1; TRBD1 agrees at 11 bases. Trimming cost V 5 bases and J 4 bases; bases outside gene matches: 3. CDR3 size: 14 residues. CDR1 and CDR2 (germline): SGHTA, FQGTGA. CDR3 sequence: CASSHGTGGTEAFF. In nucleotides, the CDR3 is TGTGCCAGCAGCCACGGGACAGGGGGCACTGAAGCTTTCTTT.

This clone occurred a few times. V usage is TRBV7-9 and J usage is TRBJ1-4; TRBD1 might be the D (5 bases). The V and J ends lost 5 bases and 0 bases respectively, with 13 bases between them. This CDR3 is 16 amino acids long. Germline CDR1 reads SEHNR; CDR2 reads FQNEAQ (reference sequence). The CDR3: CASSPDMGATNEKLFF. CDR3 nucleotides: TGTGCCAGCAGCCCTGACATGGGGGCAACTAATGAAAAACTGTTTTTT.

J is TRBJ2-7 and V is TRBV5-5; D call uncertain. From germline, CDR1 is SGHKS and CDR2 YYEKEE (reference sequence). Trimming took off 0 bases at V and 1 base at J, with 14 bases between the two ends. There are 16 residues in the CDR3. The CDR3 sequence is CASSLVSRLLSYEQYF. Written as DNA, the CDR3 is TGTGCCAGCAGCTTGGTGAGCAGGCTTCTTTCCTACGAGCAGTACTTC.

The V call is TRBV6-5, the J call TRBJ2-1; D may be TRBD2 (6 bases). Trimming shortened V by 0 bases and J by 7 bases, and 13 bases separated the two germline ends. The germline CDR1 and CDR2 sequences are MNHEY and SVGAGI. CDR3 length: 15 amino acids. CDR3 in DNA: TGTGCCAGCAGTTACTCCGGGGGACTCCCGAATGAGCAGTTCTTC. Protein: CASSYSGGLPNEQFF.

This CDR3 reads CASSRRLAGGPGTQYF. CDR3 nucleotide sequence: TGTGCCAGCAGCCGACGACTAGCGGGGGGGCCGGGTACGCAGTATTTT. The chain employs TRBV7-2 and TRBJ2-3; 14 positions agree with TRBD2. Germline CDR1 SGHTA, CDR2 FQGNSA. V lost 5 bases and J lost 8; bases outside the gene matches: 9. This CDR3 contains 16 residues.